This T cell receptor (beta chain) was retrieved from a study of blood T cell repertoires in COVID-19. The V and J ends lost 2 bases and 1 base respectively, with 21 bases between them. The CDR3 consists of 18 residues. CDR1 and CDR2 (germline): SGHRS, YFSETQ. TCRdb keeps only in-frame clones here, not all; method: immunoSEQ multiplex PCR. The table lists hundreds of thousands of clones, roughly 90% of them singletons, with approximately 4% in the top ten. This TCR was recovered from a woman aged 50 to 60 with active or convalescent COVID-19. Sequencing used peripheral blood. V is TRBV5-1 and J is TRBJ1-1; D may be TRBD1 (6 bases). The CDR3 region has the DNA TGCGCCAGCAGCTTCCAAGGGCTTACCGGGACACCGAACACTGAAGCTTTCTTT. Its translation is CASSFQGLTGTPNTEAFF.